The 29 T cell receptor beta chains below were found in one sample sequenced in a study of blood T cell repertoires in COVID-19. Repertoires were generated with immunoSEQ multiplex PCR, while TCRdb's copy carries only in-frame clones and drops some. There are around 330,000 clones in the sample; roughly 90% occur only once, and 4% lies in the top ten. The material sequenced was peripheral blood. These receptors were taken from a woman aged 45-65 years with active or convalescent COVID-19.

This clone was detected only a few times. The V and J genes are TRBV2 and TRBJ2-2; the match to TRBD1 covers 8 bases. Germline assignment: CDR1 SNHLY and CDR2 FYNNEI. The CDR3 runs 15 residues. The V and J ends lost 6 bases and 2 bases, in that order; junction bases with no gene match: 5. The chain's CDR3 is CASRGTGGNTGELFF. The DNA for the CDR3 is TGTGCCAGCAGAGGAACAGGGGGAAACACCGGGGAGCTGTTTTTT.

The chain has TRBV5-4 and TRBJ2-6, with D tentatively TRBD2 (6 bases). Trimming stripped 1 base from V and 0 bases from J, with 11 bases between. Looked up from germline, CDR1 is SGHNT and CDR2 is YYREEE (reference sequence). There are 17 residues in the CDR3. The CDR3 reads CASSLPGTSSGANVLTF. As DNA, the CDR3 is TGTGCCAGCAGCTTGCCCGGGACTTCCTCTGGGGCCAACGTCCTGACTTTC.

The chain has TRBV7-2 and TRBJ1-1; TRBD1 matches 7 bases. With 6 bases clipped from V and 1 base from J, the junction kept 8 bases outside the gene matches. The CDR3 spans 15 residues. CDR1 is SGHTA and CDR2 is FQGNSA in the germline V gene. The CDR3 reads CASSLRGQRNTEAFF. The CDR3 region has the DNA TGTGCCAGCAGTTTAAGGGGACAGAGGAACACTGAAGCTTTCTTT.

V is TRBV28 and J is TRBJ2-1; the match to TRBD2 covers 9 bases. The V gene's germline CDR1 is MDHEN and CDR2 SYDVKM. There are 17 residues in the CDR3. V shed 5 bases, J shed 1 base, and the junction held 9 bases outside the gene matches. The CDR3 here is CASSTVSGRLSYNEQFF. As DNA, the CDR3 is TGTGCCAGCAGTACCGTTAGCGGGAGATTGTCCTACAATGAGCAGTTCTTC.

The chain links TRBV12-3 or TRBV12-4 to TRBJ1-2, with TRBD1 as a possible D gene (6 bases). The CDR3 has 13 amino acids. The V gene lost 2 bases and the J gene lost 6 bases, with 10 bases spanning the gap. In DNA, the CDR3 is TGTGCCAGCAGTTTAACAGGGATGGATGGCTACACCTTC. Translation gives CASSLTGMDGYTF.

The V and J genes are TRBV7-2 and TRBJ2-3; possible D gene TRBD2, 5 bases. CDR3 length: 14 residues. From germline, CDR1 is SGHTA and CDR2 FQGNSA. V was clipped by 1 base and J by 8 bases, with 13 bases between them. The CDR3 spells CASSLGGPSSTQYF. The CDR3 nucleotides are TGTGCCAGCAGCTTAGGAGGGCCGTCATCTACGCAGTATTTT.

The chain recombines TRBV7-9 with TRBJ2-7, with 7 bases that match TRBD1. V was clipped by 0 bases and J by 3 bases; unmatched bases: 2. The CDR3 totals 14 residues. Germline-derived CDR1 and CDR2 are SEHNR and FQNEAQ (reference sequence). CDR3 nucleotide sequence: TGTGCCAGCAGCTTAGCAGGGGACAGCTACGAGCAGTACTTC. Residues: CASSLAGDSYEQYF.

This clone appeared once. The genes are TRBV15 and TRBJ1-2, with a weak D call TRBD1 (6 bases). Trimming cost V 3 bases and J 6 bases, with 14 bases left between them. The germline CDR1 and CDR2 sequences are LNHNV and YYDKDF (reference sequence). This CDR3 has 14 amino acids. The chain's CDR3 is CATSSRGRGHGYTF. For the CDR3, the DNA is TGTGCCACCAGCAGTAGGGGGAGGGGCCATGGCTACACCTTC.

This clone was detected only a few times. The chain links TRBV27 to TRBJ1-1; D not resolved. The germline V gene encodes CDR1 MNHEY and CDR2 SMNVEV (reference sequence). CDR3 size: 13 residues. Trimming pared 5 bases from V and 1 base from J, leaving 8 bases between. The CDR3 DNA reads TGTGCCAGCAGTGACTGGCGGAACACTGAAGCTTTCTTT. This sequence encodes CASSDWRNTEAFF.

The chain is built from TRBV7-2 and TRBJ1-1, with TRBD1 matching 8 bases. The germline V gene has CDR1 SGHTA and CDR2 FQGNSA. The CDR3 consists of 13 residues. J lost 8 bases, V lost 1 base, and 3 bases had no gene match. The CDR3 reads CASSLEGQAEAFF. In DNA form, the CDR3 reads TGTGCCAGCAGCTTAGAGGGACAGGCAGAAGCTTTCTTT.

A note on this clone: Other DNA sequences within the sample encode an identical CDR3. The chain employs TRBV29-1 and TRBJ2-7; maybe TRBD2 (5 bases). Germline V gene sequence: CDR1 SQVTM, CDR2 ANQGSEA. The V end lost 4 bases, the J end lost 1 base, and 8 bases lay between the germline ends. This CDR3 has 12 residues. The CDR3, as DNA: TGCAGCGTTGTACGCGGGTCCTACGAGCAGTACTTC. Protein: CSVVRGSYEQYF.

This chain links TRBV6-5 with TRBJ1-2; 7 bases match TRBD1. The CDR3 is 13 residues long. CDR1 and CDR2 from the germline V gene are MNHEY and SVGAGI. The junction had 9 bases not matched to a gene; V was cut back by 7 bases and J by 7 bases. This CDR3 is CASTPDRVVGYTF. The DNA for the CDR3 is TGTGCCAGCACCCCCGACAGGGTAGTTGGCTACACCTTC.

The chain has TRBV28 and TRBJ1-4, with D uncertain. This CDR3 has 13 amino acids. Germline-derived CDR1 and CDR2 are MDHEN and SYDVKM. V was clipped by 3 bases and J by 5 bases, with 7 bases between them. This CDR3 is CASSFYRNEKLFF. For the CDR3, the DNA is TGTGCCAGCAGTTTTTACAGAAATGAAAAACTGTTTTTT.

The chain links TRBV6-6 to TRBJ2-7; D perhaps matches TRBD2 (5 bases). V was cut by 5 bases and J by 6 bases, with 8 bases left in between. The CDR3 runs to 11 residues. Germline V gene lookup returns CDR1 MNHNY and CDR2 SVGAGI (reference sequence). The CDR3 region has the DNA TGTGCCAGCAGTGCAGCGGTCGAGCAGTACTTC. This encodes CASSAAVEQYF.

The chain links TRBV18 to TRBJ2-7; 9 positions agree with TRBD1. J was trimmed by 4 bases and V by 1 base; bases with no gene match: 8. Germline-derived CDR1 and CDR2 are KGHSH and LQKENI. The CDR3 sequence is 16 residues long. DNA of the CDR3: TGTGCCAGCTCACCACGGTCCGGGACAGGGACGTACGAGCAGTACTTC. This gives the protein CASSPRSGTGTYEQYF.

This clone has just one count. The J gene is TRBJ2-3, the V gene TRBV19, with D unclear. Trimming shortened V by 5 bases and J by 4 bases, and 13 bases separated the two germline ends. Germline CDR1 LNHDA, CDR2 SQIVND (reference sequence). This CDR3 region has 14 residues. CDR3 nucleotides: TGTGCCAGTAGTTGGCAGGTTTGGGCAGATACGCAGTATTTT. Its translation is CASSWQVWADTQYF.

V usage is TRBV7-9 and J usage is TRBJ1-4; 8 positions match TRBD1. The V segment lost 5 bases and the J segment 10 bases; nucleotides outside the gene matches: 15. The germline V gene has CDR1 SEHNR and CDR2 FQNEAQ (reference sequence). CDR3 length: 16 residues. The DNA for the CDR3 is TGTGCCAGCAGCCACGGACGCTGGCCAGGGGGCATAAAACTGTTTTTT. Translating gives CASSHGRWPGGIKLFF.

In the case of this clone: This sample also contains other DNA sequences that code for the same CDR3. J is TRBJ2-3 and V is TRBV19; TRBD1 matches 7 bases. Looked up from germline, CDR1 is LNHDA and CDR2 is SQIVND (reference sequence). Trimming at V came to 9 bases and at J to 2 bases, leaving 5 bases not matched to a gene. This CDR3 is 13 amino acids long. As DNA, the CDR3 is TGTGCCAGCCGGGACAGTCCCACAGATACGCAGTATTTT. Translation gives CASRDSPTDTQYF.

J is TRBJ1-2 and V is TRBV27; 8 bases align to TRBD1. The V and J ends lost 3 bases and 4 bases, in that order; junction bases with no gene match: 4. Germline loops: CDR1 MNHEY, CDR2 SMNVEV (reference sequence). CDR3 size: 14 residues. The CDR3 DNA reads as TGTGCCAGCAGTTTCCAGGGGGCACTCTATGGCTACACCTTC. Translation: CASSFQGALYGYTF.

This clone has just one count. CDR3 coding DNA: TGTGCCAGCAGCCGGAGAGCGGGAGTGGTGGGGGAAGAGACCCAGTACTTC. It translates to CASSRRAGVVGEETQYF. This chain links TRBV3-1 (or the pseudogene TRBV3-2) with TRBJ2-5; 8 bases are shared with TRBD2. Germline V CDR1 and CDR2: LGHDT, YNNKEL (reference sequence). V shed 4 bases and J 3 bases; nucleotides not matched to a gene: 13. This CDR3 is 17 amino acids long.

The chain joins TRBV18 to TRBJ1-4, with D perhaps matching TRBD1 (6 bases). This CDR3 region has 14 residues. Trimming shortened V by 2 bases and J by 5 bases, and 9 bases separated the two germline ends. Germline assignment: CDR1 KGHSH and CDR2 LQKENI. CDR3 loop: CASSPAGANEKLFF. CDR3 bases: TGTGCCAGCTCACCAGCAGGGGCGAATGAAAAACTGTTTTTT.

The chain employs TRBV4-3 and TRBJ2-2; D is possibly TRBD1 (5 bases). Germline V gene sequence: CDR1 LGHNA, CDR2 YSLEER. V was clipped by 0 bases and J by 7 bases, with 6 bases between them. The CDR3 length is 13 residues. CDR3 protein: CASSQERGGELFF. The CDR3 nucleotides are TGCGCCAGCAGCCAAGAAAGGGGCGGGGAGCTGTTTTTT.

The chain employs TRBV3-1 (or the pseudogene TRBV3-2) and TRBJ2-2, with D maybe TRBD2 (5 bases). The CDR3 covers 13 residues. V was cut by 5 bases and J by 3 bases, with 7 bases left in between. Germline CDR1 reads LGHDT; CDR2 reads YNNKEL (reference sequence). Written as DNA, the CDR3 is TGTGCCAGCAGCTACGGGGACACCGGGGAGCTGTTTTTT. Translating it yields CASSYGDTGELFF.

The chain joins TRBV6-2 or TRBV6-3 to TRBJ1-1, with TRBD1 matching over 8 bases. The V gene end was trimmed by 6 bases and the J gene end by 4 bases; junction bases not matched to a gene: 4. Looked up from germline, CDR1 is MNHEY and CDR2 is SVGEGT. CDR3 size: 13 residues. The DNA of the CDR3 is TGTGCCAGCAGGCCTACAGGGGGCACTGAAGCTTTCTTT. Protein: CASRPTGGTEAFF.

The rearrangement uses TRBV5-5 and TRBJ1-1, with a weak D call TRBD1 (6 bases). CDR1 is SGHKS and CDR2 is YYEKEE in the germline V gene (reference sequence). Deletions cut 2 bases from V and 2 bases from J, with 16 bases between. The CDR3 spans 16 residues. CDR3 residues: CASSLRGGTYNTEAFF. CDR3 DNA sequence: TGTGCCAGCAGCTTAAGGGGGGGCACTTATAACACTGAAGCTTTCTTT.

The CDR3 region has the DNA TGTGCCAGCAGCCAAGGGGGGACTAGCTCCCAAGAGACCCAGTACTTC. Translated: CASSQGGTSSQETQYF. The chain combines TRBV3-1 (or the pseudogene TRBV3-2) with TRBJ2-5; TRBD2 agrees at 9 bases. There are 16 residues in the CDR3. Trimming at V came to 1 base and at J to 1 base, leaving 4 bases not matched to a gene. Per the germline V gene, CDR1 is LGHDT and CDR2 is YNNKEL (reference sequence).

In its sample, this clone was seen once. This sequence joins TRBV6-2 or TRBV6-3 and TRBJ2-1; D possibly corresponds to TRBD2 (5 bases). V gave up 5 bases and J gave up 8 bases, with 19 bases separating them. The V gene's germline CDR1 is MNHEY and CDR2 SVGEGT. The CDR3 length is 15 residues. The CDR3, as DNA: TGTGCCAGCAGTACCCCACTAGTTTACAACGATGAGCAGTTCTTC. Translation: CASSTPLVYNDEQFF.

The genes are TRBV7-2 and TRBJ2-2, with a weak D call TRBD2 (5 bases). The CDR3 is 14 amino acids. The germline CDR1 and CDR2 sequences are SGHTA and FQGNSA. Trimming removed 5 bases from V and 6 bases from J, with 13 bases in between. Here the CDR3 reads CASSAGLGPGELFF. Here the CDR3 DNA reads TGTGCCAGCAGCGCGGGCCTCGGACCCGGGGAGCTGTTTTTT.

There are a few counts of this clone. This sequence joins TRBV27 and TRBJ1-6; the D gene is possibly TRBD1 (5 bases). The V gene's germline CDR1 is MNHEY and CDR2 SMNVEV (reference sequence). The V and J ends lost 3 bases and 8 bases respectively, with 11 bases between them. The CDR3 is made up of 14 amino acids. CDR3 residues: CASSLISRDSPLHF. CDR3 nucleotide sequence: TGTGCCAGCAGTTTGATATCCAGGGATTCACCCCTCCACTTT.